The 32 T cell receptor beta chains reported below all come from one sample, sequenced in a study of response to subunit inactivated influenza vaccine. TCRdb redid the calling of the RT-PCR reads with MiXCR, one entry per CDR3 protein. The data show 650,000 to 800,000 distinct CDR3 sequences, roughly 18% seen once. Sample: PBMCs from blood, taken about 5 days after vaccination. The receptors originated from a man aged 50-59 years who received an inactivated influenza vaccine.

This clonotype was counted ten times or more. In nucleotides, the CDR3 is TGTGCCAGCAGTCCCGTCCCCTACCAGCCCCAGCATTTT. Amino acid sequence: CASSPVPYQPQHF. The chain joins TRBV6-2 or TRBV6-3 to TRBJ1-5, with no clear D. CDR1 is MNHEY, CDR2 SVGEGT, per germline. CDR3 length: 13 residues. V shed 5 bases and J shed 7 bases, with 12 bases lying between them.

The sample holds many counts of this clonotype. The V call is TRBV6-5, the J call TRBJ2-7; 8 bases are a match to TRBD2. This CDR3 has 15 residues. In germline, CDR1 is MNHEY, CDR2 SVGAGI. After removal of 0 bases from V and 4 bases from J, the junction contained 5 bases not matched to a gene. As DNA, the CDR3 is TGTGCCAGCAGTTACTCGGGGAGCGGGAGTTACGAGCAGTACTTC. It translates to CASSYSGSGSYEQYF.

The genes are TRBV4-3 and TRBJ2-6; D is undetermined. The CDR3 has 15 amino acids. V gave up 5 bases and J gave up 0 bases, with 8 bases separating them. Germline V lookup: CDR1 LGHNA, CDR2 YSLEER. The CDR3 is CASSSLTSGANVLTF. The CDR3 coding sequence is TGCGCCAGCAGCTCCCTGACCTCTGGGGCCAACGTCCTGACTTTC.

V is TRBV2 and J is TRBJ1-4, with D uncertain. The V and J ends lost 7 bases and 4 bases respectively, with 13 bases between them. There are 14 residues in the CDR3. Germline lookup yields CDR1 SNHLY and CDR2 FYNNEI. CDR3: CASKSKSNNEKLFF. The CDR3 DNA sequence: TGTGCCAGCAAATCGAAGAGTAATAATGAAAAACTGTTTTTT.

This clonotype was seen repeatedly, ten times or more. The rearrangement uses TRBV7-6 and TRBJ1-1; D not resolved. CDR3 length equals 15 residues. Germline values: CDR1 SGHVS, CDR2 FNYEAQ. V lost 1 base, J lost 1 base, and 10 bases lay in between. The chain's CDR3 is CASSLGHLPNTEAFF. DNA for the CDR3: TGTGCCAGCAGCTTAGGACACCTTCCGAACACTGAAGCTTTCTTT.

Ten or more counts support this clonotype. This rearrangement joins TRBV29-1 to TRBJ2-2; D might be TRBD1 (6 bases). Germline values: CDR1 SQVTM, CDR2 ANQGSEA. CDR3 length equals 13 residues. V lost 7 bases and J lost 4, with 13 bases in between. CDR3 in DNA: TGCAGCGCTGGGGGCATACTCACCGGGGAGCTGTTTTTT. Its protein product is CSAGGILTGELFF.

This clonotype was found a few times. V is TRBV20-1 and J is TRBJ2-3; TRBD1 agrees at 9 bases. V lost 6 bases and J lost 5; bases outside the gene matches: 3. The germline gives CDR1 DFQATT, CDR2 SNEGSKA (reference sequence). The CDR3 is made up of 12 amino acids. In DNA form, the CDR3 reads TGCAGTGCAAACAGGGGGCTAGATACGCAGTATTTT. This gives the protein CSANRGLDTQYF.

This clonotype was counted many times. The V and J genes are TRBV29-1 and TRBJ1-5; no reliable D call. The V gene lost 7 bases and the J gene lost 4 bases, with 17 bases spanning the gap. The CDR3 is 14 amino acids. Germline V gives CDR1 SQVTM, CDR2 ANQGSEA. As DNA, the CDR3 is TGCAGCGCTGGAGGCACGGATCCAAATCAGCCCCAGCATTTT. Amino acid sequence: CSAGGTDPNQPQHF.

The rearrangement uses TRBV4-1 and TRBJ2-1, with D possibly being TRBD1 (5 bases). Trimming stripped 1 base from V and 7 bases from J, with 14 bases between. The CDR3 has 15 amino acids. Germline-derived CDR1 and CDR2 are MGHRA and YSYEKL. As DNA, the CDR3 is TGCGCCAGCAGCCAAGCTCTTGGGGCAGGTAATGAGCAGTTCTTC. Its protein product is CASSQALGAGNEQFF.

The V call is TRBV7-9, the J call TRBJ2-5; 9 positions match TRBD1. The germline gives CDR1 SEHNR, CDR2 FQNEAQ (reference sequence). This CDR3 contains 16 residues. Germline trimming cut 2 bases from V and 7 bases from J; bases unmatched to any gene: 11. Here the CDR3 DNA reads TGTGCCAGCAGCTTAAAGGGACAGAGGACAGGGGCGACCCAGTACTTC. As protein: CASSLKGQRTGATQYF.

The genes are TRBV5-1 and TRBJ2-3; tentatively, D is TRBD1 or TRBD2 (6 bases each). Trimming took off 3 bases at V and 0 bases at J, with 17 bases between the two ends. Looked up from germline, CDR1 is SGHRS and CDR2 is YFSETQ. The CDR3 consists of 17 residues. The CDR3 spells CASSSLGGTSSTDTQYF. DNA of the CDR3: TGCGCCAGCAGCTCTCTAGGGGGGACCTCTAGCACAGATACGCAGTATTTT.

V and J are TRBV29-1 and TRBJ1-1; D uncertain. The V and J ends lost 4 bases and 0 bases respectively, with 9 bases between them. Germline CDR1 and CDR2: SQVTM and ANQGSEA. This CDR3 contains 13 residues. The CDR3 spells CSVGGIMNTEAFF. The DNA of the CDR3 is TGCAGCGTTGGAGGGATAATGAACACTGAAGCTTTCTTT.

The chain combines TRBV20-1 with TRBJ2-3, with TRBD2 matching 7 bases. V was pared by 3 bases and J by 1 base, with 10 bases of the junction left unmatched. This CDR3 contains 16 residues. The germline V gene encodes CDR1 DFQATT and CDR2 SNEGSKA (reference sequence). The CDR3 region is CSASPRTAGGTDTQYF. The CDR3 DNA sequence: TGCAGTGCTAGCCCCCGTACGGCGGGGGGCACAGATACGCAGTATTTT.

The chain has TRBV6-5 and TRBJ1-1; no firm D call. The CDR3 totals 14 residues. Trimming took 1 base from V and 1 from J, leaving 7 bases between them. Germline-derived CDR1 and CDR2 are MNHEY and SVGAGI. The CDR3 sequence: CASSYFPANTEAFF. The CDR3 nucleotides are TGTGCCAGCAGTTACTTCCCTGCGAACACTGAAGCTTTCTTT.

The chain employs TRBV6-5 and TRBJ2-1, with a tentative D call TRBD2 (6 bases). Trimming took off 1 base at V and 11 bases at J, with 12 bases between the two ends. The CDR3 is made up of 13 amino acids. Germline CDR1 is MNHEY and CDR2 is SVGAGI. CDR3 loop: CASSYFSEGKQFF. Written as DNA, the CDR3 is TGTGCCAGCAGTTACTTCTCGGAGGGTAAGCAGTTCTTC.

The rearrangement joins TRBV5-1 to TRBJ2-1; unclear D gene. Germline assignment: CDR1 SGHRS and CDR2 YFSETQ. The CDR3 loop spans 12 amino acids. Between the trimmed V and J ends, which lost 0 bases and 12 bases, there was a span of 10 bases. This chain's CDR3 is CASSLDGSLQFF. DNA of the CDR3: TGCGCCAGCAGCTTGGATGGCTCGTTGCAGTTCTTC. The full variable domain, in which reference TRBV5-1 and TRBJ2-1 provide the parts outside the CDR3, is KAGVTQTPRYLIKTRGQQVTLSCSPISGHRSVSWYQQTPGQGLQFLFEYFSETQRNKGNFPGRFSGRQFSNSRSEMNVSTLELGDSALYLCASSLDGSLQFFGPGTRLTVL.

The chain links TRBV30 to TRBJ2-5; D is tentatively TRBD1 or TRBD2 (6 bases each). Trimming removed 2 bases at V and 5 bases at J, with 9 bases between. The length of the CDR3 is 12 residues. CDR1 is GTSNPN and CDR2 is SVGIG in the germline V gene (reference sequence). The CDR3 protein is CAWSQGRETQYF. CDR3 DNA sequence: TGTGCCTGGAGTCAGGGGAGGGAGACCCAGTACTTC.

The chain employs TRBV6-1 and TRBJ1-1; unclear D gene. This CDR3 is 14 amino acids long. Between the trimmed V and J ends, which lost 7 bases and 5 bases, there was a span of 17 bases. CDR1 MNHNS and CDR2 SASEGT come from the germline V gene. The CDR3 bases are TGTGCCAGCACCCTAAAGACTGGAAGGACTGAAGCTTTCTTT. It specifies CASTLKTGRTEAFF.

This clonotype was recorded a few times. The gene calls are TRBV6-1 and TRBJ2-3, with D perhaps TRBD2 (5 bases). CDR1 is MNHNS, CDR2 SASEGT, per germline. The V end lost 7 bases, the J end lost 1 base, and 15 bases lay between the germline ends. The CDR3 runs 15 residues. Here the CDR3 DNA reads TGTGCCAGCAACCGAAATACAGCGGGCACAGATACGCAGTATTTT. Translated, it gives CASNRNTAGTDTQYF.

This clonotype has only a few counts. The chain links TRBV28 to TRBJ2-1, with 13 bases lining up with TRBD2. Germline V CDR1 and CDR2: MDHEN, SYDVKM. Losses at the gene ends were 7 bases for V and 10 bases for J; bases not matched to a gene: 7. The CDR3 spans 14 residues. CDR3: CASTKGLAGMEQFF. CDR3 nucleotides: TGTGCCAGCACGAAGGGACTAGCGGGAATGGAGCAGTTCTTC. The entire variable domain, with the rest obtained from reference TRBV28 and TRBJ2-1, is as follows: DVKVTQSSRYLVKRTGEKVFLECVQDMDHENMFWYRQDPGLGLRLIYFSYDVKMKEKGDIPEGYSVSREKKERFSLILESASTNQTSMYLCASTKGLAGMEQFFGPGTRLTVL.

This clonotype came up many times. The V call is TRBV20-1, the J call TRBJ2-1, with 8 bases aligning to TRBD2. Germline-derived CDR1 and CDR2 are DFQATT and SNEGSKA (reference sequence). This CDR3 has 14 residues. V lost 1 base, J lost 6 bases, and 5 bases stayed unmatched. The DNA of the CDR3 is TGCAGTGCTAGAGGGCTAGCGGGTATCAATGAGCAGTTCTTC. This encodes CSARGLAGINEQFF.

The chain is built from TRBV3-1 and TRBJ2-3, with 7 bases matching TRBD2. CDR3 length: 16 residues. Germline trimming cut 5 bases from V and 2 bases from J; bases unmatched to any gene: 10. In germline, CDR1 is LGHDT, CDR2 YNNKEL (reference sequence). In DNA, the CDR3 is TGTGCCAGCAGCGGATCAGATCGGGAGGTCACAGATACGCAGTATTTT. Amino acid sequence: CASSGSDREVTDTQYF.

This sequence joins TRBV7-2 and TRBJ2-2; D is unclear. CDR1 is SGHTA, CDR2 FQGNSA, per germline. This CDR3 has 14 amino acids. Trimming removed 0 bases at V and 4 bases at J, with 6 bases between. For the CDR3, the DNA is TGTGCCAGCAGCTTAGCGCATGTCACCGGGGAGCTGTTTTTT. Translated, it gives CASSLAHVTGELFF.

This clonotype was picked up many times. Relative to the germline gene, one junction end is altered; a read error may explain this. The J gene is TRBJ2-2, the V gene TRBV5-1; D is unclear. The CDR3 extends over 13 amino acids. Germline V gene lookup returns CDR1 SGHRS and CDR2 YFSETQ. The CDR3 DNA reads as TGTGCCAGCAGCTTAACAAACACCGGGGAGCTGTTTTTT. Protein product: CASSLTNTGELFF.

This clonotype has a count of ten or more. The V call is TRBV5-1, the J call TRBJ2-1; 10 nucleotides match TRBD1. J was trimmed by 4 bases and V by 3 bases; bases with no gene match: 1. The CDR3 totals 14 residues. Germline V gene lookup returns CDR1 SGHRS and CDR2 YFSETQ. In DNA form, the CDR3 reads TGCGCCAGCAGCTCGGGACAGGGGTACAATGAGCAGTTCTTC. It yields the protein CASSSGQGYNEQFF.

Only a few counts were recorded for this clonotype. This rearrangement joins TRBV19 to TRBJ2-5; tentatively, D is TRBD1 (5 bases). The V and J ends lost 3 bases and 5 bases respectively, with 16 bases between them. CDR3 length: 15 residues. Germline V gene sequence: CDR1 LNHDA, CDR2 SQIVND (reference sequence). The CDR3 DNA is TGTGCCAGTAGTATCAACCCACAGGCCGGGGAGACCCAGTACTTC. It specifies CASSINPQAGETQYF.

CDR3 coding DNA: TGTGCCAGCAGGAGCTCGGGCTCAAGCTACGAGCAGTACTTC. It encodes CASRSSGSSYEQYF. V gene TRBV11-2 combines with J gene TRBJ2-7; D is undetermined. CDR3 length equals 14 residues. The germline V gene encodes CDR1 SGHAT and CDR2 FQNNGV. Trimming took 6 bases from V and 3 from J, leaving 15 bases between them.

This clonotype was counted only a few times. This CDR3 reads CASSLATRDPQYF. Written as DNA, the CDR3 is TGCGCCAGCAGCTTGGCCACGAGGGATCCGCAGTATTTT. V usage is TRBV5-1 and J usage is TRBJ2-3; a weak D match, TRBD2 (5 bases). V was trimmed by 0 bases and J by 10 bases, leaving 12 bases between them. Per germline, CDR1 SGHRS and CDR2 YFSETQ. The CDR3 is 13 residues long. Variable domain in full (rest from reference TRBV5-1 and TRBJ2-3): KAGVTQTPRYLIKTRGQQVTLSCSPISGHRSVSWYQQTPGQGLQFLFEYFSETQRNKGNFPGRFSGRQFSNSRSEMNVSTLELGDSALYLCASSLATRDPQYFGPGTRLTVL.

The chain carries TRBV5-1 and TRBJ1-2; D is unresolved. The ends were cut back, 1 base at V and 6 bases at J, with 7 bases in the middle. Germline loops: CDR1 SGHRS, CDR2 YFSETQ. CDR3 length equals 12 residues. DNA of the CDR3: TGCGCCAGCAGCTTGTACGGGAATGGCTACACCTTC. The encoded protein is CASSLYGNGYTF.

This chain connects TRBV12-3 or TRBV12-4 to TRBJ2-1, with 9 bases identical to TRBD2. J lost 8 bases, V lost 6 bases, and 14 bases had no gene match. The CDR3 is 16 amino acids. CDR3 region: CASRGFVRGGAYEQFF. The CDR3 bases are TGTGCCAGCAGGGGGTTTGTGCGGGGGGGCGCGTATGAGCAGTTCTTC.

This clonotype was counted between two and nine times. Written as DNA, the CDR3 is TGCAGTGCTGGACAGGCCCCCCGCCAGGAGCAGTACTTC. Its protein is CSAGQAPRQEQYF. J is TRBJ2-7 and V is TRBV20-1, with 7 bases matching TRBD1. The CDR3 runs to 13 residues. Losses at the gene ends were 5 bases for V and 7 bases for J; bases not matched to a gene: 11. Germline CDR1 is DFQATT and CDR2 is SNEGSKA (reference sequence).

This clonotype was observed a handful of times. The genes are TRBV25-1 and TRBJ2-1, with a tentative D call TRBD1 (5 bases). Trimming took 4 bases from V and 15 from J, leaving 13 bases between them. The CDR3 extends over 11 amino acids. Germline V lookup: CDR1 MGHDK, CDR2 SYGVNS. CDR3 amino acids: CASSAQGGTFF. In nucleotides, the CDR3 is TGTGCCAGCAGTGCCCAGGGCGGTACGTTCTTC. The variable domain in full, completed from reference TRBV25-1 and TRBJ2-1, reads EADIYQTPRYLVIGTGKKITLECSQTMGHDKMYWYQQDPGMELHLIHYSYGVNSTEKGDLSSESTVSRIRTEHFPLTLESARPSHTSQYLCASSAQGGTFFGPGTRLTVL.